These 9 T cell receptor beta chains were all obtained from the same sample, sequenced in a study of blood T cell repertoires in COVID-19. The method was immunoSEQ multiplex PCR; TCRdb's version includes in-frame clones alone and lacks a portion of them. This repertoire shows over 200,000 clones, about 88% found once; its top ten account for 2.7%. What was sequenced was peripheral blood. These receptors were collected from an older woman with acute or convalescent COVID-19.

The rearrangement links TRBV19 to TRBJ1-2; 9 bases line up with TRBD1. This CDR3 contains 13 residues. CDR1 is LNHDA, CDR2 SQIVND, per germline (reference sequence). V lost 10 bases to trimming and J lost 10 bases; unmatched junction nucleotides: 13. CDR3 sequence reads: CAISPGTGFDYTF. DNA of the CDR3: TGTGCCATATCGCCCGGGACAGGGTTCGACTACACCTTC.

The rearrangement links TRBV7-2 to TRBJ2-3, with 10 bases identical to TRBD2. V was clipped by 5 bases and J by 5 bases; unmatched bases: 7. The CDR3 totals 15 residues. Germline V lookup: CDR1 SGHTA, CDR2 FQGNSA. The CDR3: CASSVGAGGVDTQYF. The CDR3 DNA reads TGTGCCAGCAGCGTCGGAGCGGGAGGGGTAGATACGCAGTATTTT.

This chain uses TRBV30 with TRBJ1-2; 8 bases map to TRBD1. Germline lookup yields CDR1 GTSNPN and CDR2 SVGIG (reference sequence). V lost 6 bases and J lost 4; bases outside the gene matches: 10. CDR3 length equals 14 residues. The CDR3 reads CACSGTGLIYGYTF. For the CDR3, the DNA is TGTGCCTGCTCTGGGACAGGATTAATCTATGGCTACACCTTC.

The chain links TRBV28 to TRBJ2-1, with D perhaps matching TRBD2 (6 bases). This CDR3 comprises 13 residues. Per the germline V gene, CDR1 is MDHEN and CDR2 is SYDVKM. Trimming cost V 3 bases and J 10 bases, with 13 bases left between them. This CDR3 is CASSFGGGSEQFF. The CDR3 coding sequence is TGTGCCAGCAGTTTCGGGGGAGGAAGCGAGCAGTTCTTC.

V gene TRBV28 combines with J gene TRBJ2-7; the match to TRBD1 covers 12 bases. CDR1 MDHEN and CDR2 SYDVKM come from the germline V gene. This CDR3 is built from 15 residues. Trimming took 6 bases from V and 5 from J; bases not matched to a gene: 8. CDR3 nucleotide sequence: TGTGCCAGCAGCTTTCCCGGGACAGGGGGCGACGAGCAGTACTTC. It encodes CASSFPGTGGDEQYF.

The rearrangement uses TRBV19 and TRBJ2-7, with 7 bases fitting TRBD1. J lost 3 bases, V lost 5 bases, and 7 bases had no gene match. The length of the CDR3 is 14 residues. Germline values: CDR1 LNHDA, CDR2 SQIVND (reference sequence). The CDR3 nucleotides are TGTGCCAGTAGTTTATTGACAGGGAACTACGAGCAGTACTTC. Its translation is CASSLLTGNYEQYF. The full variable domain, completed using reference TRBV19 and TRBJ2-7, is DGGITQSPKYLFRKEGQNVTLSCEQNLNHDAMYWYRQDPGQGLRLIYYSQIVNDFQKGDIAEGYSVSREKKESFPLTVTSAQKNPTAFYLCASSLLTGNYEQYFGPGTRLTVT.

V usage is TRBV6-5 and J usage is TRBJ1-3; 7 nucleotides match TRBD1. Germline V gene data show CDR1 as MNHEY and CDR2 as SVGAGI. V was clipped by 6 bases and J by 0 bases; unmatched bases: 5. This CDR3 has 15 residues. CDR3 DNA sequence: TGTGCCAGCAGCCTCCGGGACAGCTCTGGAAACACCATATATTTT. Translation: CASSLRDSSGNTIYF.

The DNA for the CDR3 is TGCGCCAGCAGCCAAGACTCGGACAGGGGTTTTAGCGGGACCTCCTACGAGCAGTACTTC. It yields the protein CASSQDSDRGFSGTSYEQYF. The chain has TRBV4-3 and TRBJ2-7; tentative D call: TRBD1 (9 bases). From germline, CDR1 is LGHNA and CDR2 YSLEER. CDR3 length: 20 amino acids. Trimming took off 0 bases at V and 0 bases at J, with 24 bases between the two ends.

This CDR3 reads CASSPDSTKAFF. CDR3 coding DNA: TGTGCCAGCAGCCCCGACAGTACGAAAGCTTTCTTT. The genes are TRBV12-3 or TRBV12-4 and TRBJ1-1, with a possible D match to TRBD1 (5 bases). The V end was cut by 6 bases, the J end by 9 bases, with 14 bases between. This CDR3 has 12 residues.